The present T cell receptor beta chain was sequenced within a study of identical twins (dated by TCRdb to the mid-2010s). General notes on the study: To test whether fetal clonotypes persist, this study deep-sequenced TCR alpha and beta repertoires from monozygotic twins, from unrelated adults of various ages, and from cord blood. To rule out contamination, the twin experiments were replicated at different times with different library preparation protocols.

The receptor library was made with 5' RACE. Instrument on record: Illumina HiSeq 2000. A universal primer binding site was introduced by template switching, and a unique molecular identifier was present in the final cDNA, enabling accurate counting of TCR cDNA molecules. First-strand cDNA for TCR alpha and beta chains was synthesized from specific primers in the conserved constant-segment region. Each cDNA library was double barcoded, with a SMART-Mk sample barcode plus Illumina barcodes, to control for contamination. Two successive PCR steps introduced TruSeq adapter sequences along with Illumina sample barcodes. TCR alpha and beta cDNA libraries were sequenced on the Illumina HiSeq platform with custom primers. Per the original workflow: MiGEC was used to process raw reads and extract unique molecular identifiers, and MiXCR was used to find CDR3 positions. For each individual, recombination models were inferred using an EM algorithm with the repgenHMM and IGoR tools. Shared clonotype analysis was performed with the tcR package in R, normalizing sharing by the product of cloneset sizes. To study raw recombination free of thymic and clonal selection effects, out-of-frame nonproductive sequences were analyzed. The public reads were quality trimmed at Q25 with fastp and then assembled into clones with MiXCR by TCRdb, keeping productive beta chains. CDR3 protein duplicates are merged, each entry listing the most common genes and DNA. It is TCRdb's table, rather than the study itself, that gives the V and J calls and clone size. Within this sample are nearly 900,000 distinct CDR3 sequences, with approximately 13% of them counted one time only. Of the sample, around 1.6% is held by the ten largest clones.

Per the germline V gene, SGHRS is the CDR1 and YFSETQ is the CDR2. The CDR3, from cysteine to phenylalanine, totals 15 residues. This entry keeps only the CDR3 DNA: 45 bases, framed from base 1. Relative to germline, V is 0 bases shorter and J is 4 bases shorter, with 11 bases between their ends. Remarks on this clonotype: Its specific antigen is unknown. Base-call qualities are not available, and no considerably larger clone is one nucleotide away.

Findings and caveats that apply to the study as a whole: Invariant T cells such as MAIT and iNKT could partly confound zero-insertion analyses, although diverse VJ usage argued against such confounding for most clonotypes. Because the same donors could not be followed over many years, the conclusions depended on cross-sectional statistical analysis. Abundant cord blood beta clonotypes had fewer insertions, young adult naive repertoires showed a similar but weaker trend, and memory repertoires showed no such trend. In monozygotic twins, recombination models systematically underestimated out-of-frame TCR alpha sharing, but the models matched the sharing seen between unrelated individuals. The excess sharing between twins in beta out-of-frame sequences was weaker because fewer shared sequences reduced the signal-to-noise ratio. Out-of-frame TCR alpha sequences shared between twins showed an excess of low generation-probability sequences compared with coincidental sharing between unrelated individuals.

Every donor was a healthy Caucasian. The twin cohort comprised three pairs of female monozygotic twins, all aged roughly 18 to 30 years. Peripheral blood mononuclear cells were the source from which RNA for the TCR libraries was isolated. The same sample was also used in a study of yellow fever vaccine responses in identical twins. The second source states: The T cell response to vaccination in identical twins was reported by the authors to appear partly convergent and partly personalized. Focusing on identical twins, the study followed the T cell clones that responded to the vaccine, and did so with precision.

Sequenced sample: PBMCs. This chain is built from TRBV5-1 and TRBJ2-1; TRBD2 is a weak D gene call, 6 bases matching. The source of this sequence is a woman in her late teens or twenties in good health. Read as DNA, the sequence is TGCGCCAGCAGCTTGGAGCGCGGGAAGTACAATGAGCAGTTCTTC. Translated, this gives CASSLERGKYNEQFF.